Listed here are 32 T cell receptor beta chains from one sample, sequenced in a study of blood T cell repertoires in COVID-19. Sequenced by immunoSEQ multiplex PCR; TCRdb stores in-frame clones only, minus some. The sample holds about 210,000 clones, roughly four fifths seen once. The specimen was peripheral blood. Every receptor here comes from a middle-aged woman with acute or convalescent COVID-19.

The chain recombines TRBV4-1 with TRBJ2-1, with TRBD2 matching 7 bases. The germline gives CDR1 MGHRA, CDR2 YSYEKL. The CDR3 is 15 residues long. V was clipped by 0 bases and J by 6 bases; unmatched bases: 5. CDR3 DNA: TGCGCCAGCAGCCAAGATAGAGGACTAGGCAATGAGCAGTTCTTC. It is translated as CASSQDRGLGNEQFF.

This chain links TRBV7-8 with TRBJ2-1; TRBD2 agrees at 10 bases. There are 16 residues in the CDR3. V lost 5 bases to trimming and J lost 6 bases; unmatched junction nucleotides: 10. Germline V gene data show CDR1 as SGHVS and CDR2 as FQNEAQ. CDR3 protein: CASSIGSSGSPNEQFF. In DNA form, the CDR3 reads TGTGCCAGCAGCATCGGCTCTAGCGGGAGTCCCAATGAGCAGTTCTTC. The entire variable domain, with the rest obtained from reference TRBV7-8 and TRBJ2-1, is as follows: GAGVSQSPRYKVAKRGQDVALRCDPISGHVSLFWYQQALGQGPEFLTYFQNEAQLDKSGLPSDRFFAERPEGSVSTLKIQRTQQEDSAVYLCASSIGSSGSPNEQFFGPGTRLTVL.

This clone occurred once. The V and J genes are TRBV4-3 and TRBJ1-2; the D is unclear. CDR3 length: 12 amino acids. V shed 3 bases and J shed 8 bases, with 10 bases lying between them. Germline loops: CDR1 LGHNA, CDR2 YSLEER. CDR3 sequence: CASSHFSGGYTF. The CDR3 DNA follows: TGCGCCAGCAGCCACTTTTCGGGGGGCTACACCTTC.

The rearrangement links TRBV5-1 to TRBJ2-7, with 13 bases aligning to TRBD2. The CDR3 has 18 amino acids. Germline V gene data show CDR1 as SGHRS and CDR2 as YFSETQ. With V trimmed by 4 bases and J by 4 bases, 14 bases remained unmatched. The CDR3 nucleotides are TGCGCCAGCAGCCTCCTCAGTGGACTAGCGGGAGCGGTATACGAGCAGTACTTC. Protein product: CASSLLSGLAGAVYEQYF.

The chain combines TRBV29-1 with TRBJ2-3; D uncertain. The germline CDR1 and CDR2 sequences are SQVTM and ANQGSEA. There are 12 residues in the CDR3. With 3 bases removed from V and 2 bases from J, the gap between germline ends came to 6 bases. Written as DNA, the CDR3 is TGCAGCGTTGAGGCGGTCACAGATACGCAGTATTTT. Protein: CSVEAVTDTQYF.

This sequence joins TRBV18 and TRBJ2-1, with 11 positions matching TRBD1. This CDR3 contains 15 residues. With V trimmed by 6 bases and J by 3 bases, 4 bases remained unmatched. The germline V gene encodes CDR1 KGHSH and CDR2 LQKENI. The CDR3 nucleotides are TGTGCCAGCTCTTTTGGGACAGGGGGCTACAATGAGCAGTTCTTC. Amino acid sequence: CASSFGTGGYNEQFF. The variable domain in full, with the rest retrieved from reference TRBV18 and TRBJ2-1, is NAGVMQNPRHLVRRRGQEARLRCSPMKGHSHVYWYRQLPEEGLKFMVYLQKENIIDESGMPKERFSAEFPKEGPSILRIQQVVRGDSAAYFCASSFGTGGYNEQFFGPGTRLTVL.

This chain connects TRBV6-1 to TRBJ1-1, with D maybe TRBD1 (5 bases). The CDR3 contains 15 residues. Trimming left V 3 bases short and J 5 bases short, with 16 bases between. In germline, CDR1 is MNHNS, CDR2 SASEGT. CDR3 sequence: CASSDPGLGGTEAFF. DNA of the CDR3: TGTGCCAGCAGTGACCCAGGGCTGGGGGGGACTGAAGCTTTCTTT.

J is TRBJ1-2 and V is TRBV30; tentatively, D is TRBD1 (5 bases). This CDR3 has 14 amino acids. V lost 1 base and J lost 7, with 16 bases in between. In germline, CDR1 is GTSNPN, CDR2 SVGIG (reference sequence). CDR3: CAWSEGFELGGYTF. The CDR3 DNA sequence: TGTGCCTGGAGTGAGGGGTTCGAACTGGGTGGCTACACCTTC.

This clone came up once. The chain uses TRBV3-1 (or the pseudogene TRBV3-2) and TRBJ1-1; D possibly corresponds to TRBD1 (6 bases). Germline V gene lookup returns CDR1 LGHDT and CDR2 YNNKEL (reference sequence). The CDR3 sequence is 15 residues long. Between the trimmed V and J ends, which lost 4 bases and 1 base, there was a span of 13 bases. This chain's CDR3 is CASSLTGTTNTEAFF. The CDR3 nucleotides are TGTGCCAGCAGCCTAACCGGGACAACGAACACTGAAGCTTTCTTT.

The V and J genes are TRBV3-1 (or the pseudogene TRBV3-2) and TRBJ1-2; 12 positions agree with TRBD1. This CDR3 contains 18 residues. From germline, CDR1 is LGHDT and CDR2 YNNKEL (reference sequence). V shed 3 bases, J shed 2 bases, and the junction held 10 bases outside the gene matches. The CDR3 loop is CASSQDRDRGRRNYGYTF. Written as DNA, the CDR3 is TGTGCCAGCAGCCAGGACCGGGACAGGGGGCGTAGAAACTATGGCTACACCTTC.

The sample holds one count of this clone. The chain couples TRBV18 to TRBJ2-7, with 7 positions matching TRBD1. CDR1 and CDR2 (germline): KGHSH, LQKENI. The CDR3 spans 15 residues. The J segment lost 3 bases and the V segment lost 6 bases, leaving 11 bases of the junction unmatched. The CDR3 sequence is CASSHKDRVDYEQYF. The CDR3 bases are TGTGCCAGCTCCCACAAAGACAGGGTGGACTACGAGCAGTACTTC.

This clone showed up just once. The rearrangement uses TRBV7-8 and TRBJ1-2; TRBD1 is a possible D gene (6 bases). Trimming removed 1 base from V and 2 bases from J, with 14 bases in between. Germline V CDR1 and CDR2: SGHVS, FQNEAQ. There are 16 residues in the CDR3. CDR3: CASSLGRQGTNYGYTF. In DNA form, the CDR3 reads TGTGCCAGCAGCTTAGGAAGGCAGGGGACAAACTATGGCTACACCTTC.

J is TRBJ1-4 and V is TRBV6-5, with D possibly TRBD1 on 6 matching bases. Germline V gene data show CDR1 as MNHEY and CDR2 as SVGAGI. This CDR3 spans 14 amino acids. Trimming stripped 10 bases from V and 4 bases from J, with 16 bases between. The CDR3: CAIATGSGNEKLFF. CDR3 DNA: TGTGCCATAGCCACAGGGTCCGGTAATGAAAAACTGTTTTTT.

The sample holds one count of this clone. The chain uses TRBV9 and TRBJ2-7; 8 positions agree with TRBD2. Germline V CDR1 and CDR2: SGDLS, YYNGEE. The CDR3 runs to 18 residues. V lost 4 bases and J lost 2; bases outside the gene matches: 17. The CDR3 DNA reads TGTGCCAGCAGCCCCCTTGGCGGGAGGCCCGCGGGAACCTACGAGCAGTACTTC. This sequence encodes CASSPLGGRPAGTYEQYF.

The chain couples TRBV7-2 to TRBJ2-7, with TRBD1 as a possible D gene (5 bases). Germline lookup yields CDR1 SGHTA and CDR2 FQGNSA. V lost 1 base and J 2 bases, leaving 15 bases between the germline ends. This CDR3 contains 16 residues. CDR3 region: CASSLEVAGPPYEQYF. CDR3 in DNA: TGTGCCAGCAGCTTAGAGGTGGCAGGGCCCCCCTACGAGCAGTACTTC. Supplemented by reference TRBV7-2 and TRBJ2-7, the full variable domain reads GAGVSQSPSNKVTEKGKDVELRCDPISGHTALYWYRQSLGQGLEFLIYFQGNSAPDKSGLPSDRFSAERTGGSVSTLTIQRTQQEDSAVYLCASSLEVAGPPYEQYFGPGTRLTVT.

The chain couples TRBV18 to TRBJ2-7; 14 bases line up with TRBD2. Germline values: CDR1 KGHSH, CDR2 LQKENI. CDR3 size: 18 residues. J gave up 3 bases and V 3 bases, and 10 bases lay outside the gene matches. The CDR3 region is CASSPTAGTSGSIYEQYF. As DNA, the CDR3 is TGTGCCAGCTCACCCACTGCCGGGACTAGCGGGAGTATCTACGAGCAGTACTTC.

In this sample, this clone turned up many times. This sequence joins TRBV5-1 and TRBJ1-6; D call uncertain. Trimming stripped 0 bases from V and 8 bases from J, with 12 bases between. This CDR3 spans 15 amino acids. Germline V gene lookup returns CDR1 SGHRS and CDR2 YFSETQ. The CDR3 DNA sequence: TGCGCCAGCAGCTTGGAACCCGGCGGGGATTCACCCCTCCACTTT. As protein: CASSLEPGGDSPLHF.

The chain joins TRBV27 to TRBJ2-6; D remains ambiguous. V was cut by 6 bases and J by 6 bases, with 12 bases left in between. Per the germline V gene, CDR1 is MNHEY and CDR2 is SMNVEV (reference sequence). The CDR3 loop spans 14 amino acids. The CDR3 DNA reads TGTGCCAGCAGATTGGGCCACTCGGCCAACGTCCTGACTTTC. It specifies CASRLGHSANVLTF.

The rearrangement links TRBV5-1 to TRBJ1-2; D remains ambiguous. The CDR3 loop spans 15 amino acids. In germline, CDR1 is SGHRS, CDR2 YFSETQ. Between the trimmed V and J ends, which lost 0 bases and 2 bases, there was a span of 11 bases. CDR3 coding DNA: TGCGCCAGCAGCTTGGTCGACGGGAGGAACTATGGCTACACCTTC. As protein: CASSLVDGRNYGYTF.

The J gene is TRBJ1-2, the V gene TRBV19; D uncertain. This CDR3 is built from 15 residues. Germline V lookup: CDR1 LNHDA, CDR2 SQIVND (reference sequence). V gave up 9 bases and J gave up 2 bases, with 19 bases separating them. CDR3 sequence: CARTPYSRENYGYTF. Written as DNA, the CDR3 is TGTGCCAGAACCCCATATTCTAGGGAGAACTATGGCTACACCTTC. Complete variable domain (other parts from reference TRBV19 and TRBJ1-2): DGGITQSPKYLFRKEGQNVTLSCEQNLNHDAMYWYRQDPGQGLRLIYYSQIVNDFQKGDIAEGYSVSREKKESFPLTVTSAQKNPTAFYLCARTPYSRENYGYTFGSGTRLTVV.

The rearrangement joins TRBV7-2 to TRBJ2-5, with 8 bases matching TRBD2. CDR1 SGHTA and CDR2 FQGNSA come from the germline V gene. The CDR3 has 15 residues. With 5 bases clipped from V and 5 bases from J, the junction kept 10 bases outside the gene matches. CDR3 loop: CASSPTGTSSETQYF. The CDR3, as DNA: TGTGCCAGCAGCCCAACCGGGACTAGTAGCGAGACCCAGTACTTC.

The chain carries TRBV10-3 and TRBJ1-1; D call uncertain. The germline V gene has CDR1 ENHRY and CDR2 SYGVKD. V dropped 8 bases and J dropped 1 base, with 11 bases sitting between them. This CDR3 spans 13 amino acids. The CDR3 reads CAIRTVANTEAFF. CDR3 sequence (DNA): TGTGCCATCCGCACAGTCGCGAACACTGAAGCTTTCTTT.

The chain combines TRBV11-1 with TRBJ1-2, with 7 bases that match TRBD1. Germline-derived CDR1 and CDR2 are SGHAT and FQDESV (reference sequence). Trimming at V came to 5 bases and at J to 6 bases, leaving 9 bases not matched to a gene. This CDR3 is built from 14 residues. CDR3 in DNA: TGTGCCAGCAGCCGGACAGGTCTTCAGGATGGCTACACCTTC. This encodes CASSRTGLQDGYTF. Looking up the rest from reference TRBV11-1 and TRBJ1-2 gives the full variable domain: EAEVAQSPRYKITEKSQAVAFWCDPISGHATLYWYRQILGQGPELLVQFQDESVVDDSQLPKDRFSAERLKGVDSTLKIQPAELGDSAMYLCASSRTGLQDGYTFGSGTRLTVV.

For the CDR3, the DNA is TGTGCCAGCAGTGCGGGACAGGGGAGTGGCTACACCTTC. It encodes CASSAGQGSGYTF. The chain recombines TRBV25-1 with TRBJ1-2; TRBD1 aligns across 10 bases. Germline CDR1 is MGHDK and CDR2 is SYGVNS. The CDR3 is 13 amino acids. J was trimmed by 7 bases and V by 4 bases; bases with no gene match: 3.

The chain links TRBV19 to TRBJ2-1; no reliable D call. CDR3 length equals 15 residues. V was clipped by 3 bases and J by 0 bases, with 9 bases between them. Germline lookup yields CDR1 LNHDA and CDR2 SQIVND (reference sequence). CDR3 in amino acids: CASSILLSSYNEQFF. The DNA for the CDR3 is TGTGCCAGTAGTATCCTCCTCAGCTCCTACAATGAGCAGTTCTTC. Combining the CDR3 with reference TRBV19 and TRBJ2-1 gives the whole variable domain DGGITQSPKYLFRKEGQNVTLSCEQNLNHDAMYWYRQDPGQGLRLIYYSQIVNDFQKGDIAEGYSVSREKKESFPLTVTSAQKNPTAFYLCASSILLSSYNEQFFGPGTRLTVL.

This chain connects TRBV14 to TRBJ2-3; D call uncertain. Trimming took 4 bases from V and 6 from J, leaving 17 bases between them. This CDR3 spans 15 amino acids. CDR1 is SGHDN, CDR2 FVKESK, per germline. The CDR3 coding sequence is TGTGCCAGCAGCCCCCTGACAACCCTCATGGATACGCAGTATTTT. Its translation: CASSPLTTLMDTQYF.

The CDR3 region is CASTRTGPPFEQYF. The CDR3, as DNA: TGTGCCAGCACCCGGACAGGTCCTCCTTTCGAGCAGTACTTC. V gene TRBV6-5 combines with J gene TRBJ2-7, with 7 bases that match TRBD1. The V gene end was trimmed by 7 bases and the J gene end by 6 bases; junction bases not matched to a gene: 12. Germline CDR1 MNHEY, CDR2 SVGAGI. This CDR3 region has 14 residues.

The chain joins TRBV12-3 or TRBV12-4 to TRBJ1-2; D perhaps matches TRBD1 (5 bases). The CDR3 contains 12 residues. Trimming took off 8 bases at V and 8 bases at J, with 15 bases between the two ends. The CDR3 region is CASGQGATGYTF. As DNA, the CDR3 is TGTGCCAGCGGACAAGGGGCTACGGGCTACACCTTC.

The chain joins TRBV7-9 to TRBJ2-7; 9 bases are shared with TRBD2. CDR3 length: 13 amino acids. The V segment lost 6 bases and the J segment 4 bases; nucleotides outside the gene matches: 4. Germline CDR1 reads SEHNR; CDR2 reads FQNEAQ (reference sequence). The CDR3 region has the DNA TGTGCCAGCAGTCATAGCGGGAGTTACGAGCAGTACTTC. Residues: CASSHSGSYEQYF.

This clone was seen many times. V and J are TRBV7-2 and TRBJ2-7; D call uncertain. Between the trimmed V and J ends, which lost 1 base and 1 base, there was a span of 8 bases. CDR1 SGHTA and CDR2 FQGNSA come from the germline V gene. The CDR3 runs to 14 residues. The CDR3 sequence is CASSLGRGSYEQYF. The DNA for the CDR3 is TGTGCCAGCAGCTTAGGTCGCGGATCCTACGAGCAGTACTTC.

The rearrangement joins TRBV6-5 to TRBJ2-2, with D hard to call. The CDR3 runs 13 residues. The germline V and J ends were trimmed by 3 bases and 8 bases, with 10 bases remaining between them. In germline, CDR1 is MNHEY, CDR2 SVGAGI. As DNA, the CDR3 is TGTGCCAGCAGTTATGAAAGCAGGGGGGAGCTGTTTTTT. Protein sequence: CASSYESRGELFF.

V and J are TRBV5-1 and TRBJ2-7; a weak D match, TRBD1 (6 bases). The germline gives CDR1 SGHRS, CDR2 YFSETQ. Trimming removed 5 bases at V and 0 bases at J, with 6 bases between. This CDR3 is built from 12 residues. As DNA, the CDR3 is TGCGCCAGCAGGGACAGCTCCTACGAGCAGTACTTC. It encodes CASRDSSYEQYF. Based on the CDR3 plus reference TRBV5-1 and TRBJ2-7, the full variable domain is KAGVTQTPRYLIKTRGQQVTLSCSPISGHRSVSWYQQTPGQGLQFLFEYFSETQRNKGNFPGRFSGRQFSNSRSEMNVSTLELGDSALYLCASRDSSYEQYFGPGTRLTVT.